The rows below give T cell receptor beta chains drawn from one sample of a study of cytomegalovirus exposure and HLA in healthy donors. TCRdb's copy holds only in-frame clones and misses some; the assay was immunoSEQ multiplex PCR. The data show fewer than 200,000 clones, 84% seen once. The sequencing input was PBMCs. Source of these receptors: a woman between 18 and 29 years old in good health and CMV-seropositive. The CDR3 runs from the conserved cysteine through the conserved F or W. The D gene is left open where the match is weak. Clone size, where shown, is once, few, many, or a class for clones that have expanded.

V gene: TRBV10-3
clone size: -
D gene: TRBD2
J gene: TRBJ2-1
CDR3 DNA: TGTGCCATCAGTGAGAGCGGGGGGTATGACAATGAGCAGTTCTTC
CDR3 protein: CAISESGGYDNEQFF

V gene: TRBV6-4
clone size: -
D gene: -
J gene: TRBJ2-1
CDR3 DNA: TGTGCCAGCAGTGAGGGCGTTTCAGATTCAAGTCAGCAGTTCTTC
CDR3 protein: CASSEGVSDSSQQFF

V gene: TRBV7-6
clone size: -
D gene: -
J gene: TRBJ2-7
CDR3 DNA: TGTGCCAGCAGCTTAGGTCAGGGGCTAAGCTCCTACGAGCAGTACTTC
CDR3 protein: CASSLGQGLSSYEQYF

V gene: TRBV9
clone size: once
D gene: -
J gene: TRBJ2-5
CDR3 DNA: TGTGCCAGCAGCGTAGGAAGCCACCAAGAGACCCAGTACTTC
CDR3 protein: CASSVGSHQETQYF

V gene: TRBV19
clone size: -
D gene: -
J gene: TRBJ1-6
CDR3 DNA: TGTGCCAGTAGCCACGGACACAATAATTCACCCCTCCACTTT
CDR3 protein: CASSHGHNNSPLHF

V gene: TRBV6-5
clone size: -
D gene: -
J gene: TRBJ1-5
CDR3 DNA: TGTGCCAGCAGTTACTTTAAAGACAGTAATCAGCCCCAGCATTTT
CDR3 protein: CASSYFKDSNQPQHF

V gene: TRBV10-3
clone size: few
D gene: -
J gene: TRBJ2-7
CDR3 DNA: TGTGCCATCAGTTCTAGAAGTGACGACGAGCAGTACTTC
CDR3 protein: CAISSRSDDEQYF

V gene: TRBV7-8
clone size: -
D gene: TRBD1
J gene: TRBJ1-6
CDR3 DNA: TGTGCCAGCAGCCCCGACAGGGGGCCCAATTCACCCCTCCACTTT
CDR3 protein: CASSPDRGPNSPLHF

V gene: TRBV6-1
clone size: -
D gene: -
J gene: TRBJ1-3
CDR3 DNA: TGTGCCAGCAGTGAGACAGCCGGTCCTACTGGAAACACCATATATTTT
CDR3 protein: CASSETAGPTGNTIYF

V gene: TRBV18
clone size: few
D gene: -
J gene: TRBJ2-7
CDR3 DNA: TGTGCCAGCTCACCTACGGGACAAGAGTACTACGAGCAGTACTTC
CDR3 protein: CASSPTGQEYYEQYF

V gene: TRBV27
clone size: -
D gene: -
J gene: TRBJ1-5
CDR3 DNA: TGTGCCAGCAGTTTAACAGGCACTAATCAGCCCCAGCATTTT
CDR3 protein: CASSLTGTNQPQHF

V gene: TRBV6-5
clone size: few
D gene: -
J gene: TRBJ2-7
CDR3 DNA: TGTGCCAGCAGTTACAACGGCTACGAGCAGTACTTC
CDR3 protein: CASSYNGYEQYF

V gene: TRBV7-3
clone size: -
D gene: -
J gene: TRBJ1-2
CDR3 DNA: TGTGCCAGCAGCCCGGGAGGGGTCGGCGGCTACACCTTC
CDR3 protein: CASSPGGVGGYTF

V gene: TRBV5-6
clone size: -
D gene: -
J gene: TRBJ2-2
CDR3 DNA: TGTGCCAGCAGCTTGGGAGGGTCGCGAGAGCTGTTTTTT
CDR3 protein: CASSLGGSRELFF

V gene: TRBV4-1
clone size: -
D gene: -
J gene: TRBJ2-7
CDR3 DNA: TGCGCCAGCAGCCCGAGAGGGAAGTCCGACTCCTACGAGCAGTACTTC
CDR3 protein: CASSPRGKSDSYEQYF

V gene: TRBV14
clone size: -
D gene: -
J gene: TRBJ2-3
CDR3 DNA: TGTGCCAGCAGCCAAGATCTCTGGGGGGGCCGTGATGATACGCAGTATTTT
CDR3 protein: CASSQDLWGGRDDTQYF

V gene: TRBV5-1
clone size: -
D gene: TRBD1
J gene: TRBJ1-3
CDR3 DNA: TGCGCCAGCAGTTCCGGGACAGGGTTCTCCGGAAACACCATATATTTT
CDR3 protein: CASSSGTGFSGNTIYF

V gene: TRBV5-6
clone size: -
D gene: -
J gene: TRBJ1-2
CDR3 DNA: TGTGCCAGCAGCTTCGACAGGTCTTCTGGAGGCTACACCTTC
CDR3 protein: CASSFDRSSGGYTF

V gene: TRBV5-1
clone size: -
D gene: -
J gene: TRBJ2-4
CDR3 DNA: TGCGCCAGCAGCTTGGGCTCGGGAGCCAAAAACATTCAGTACTTC
CDR3 protein: CASSLGSGAKNIQYF

V gene: TRBV9
clone size: -
D gene: TRBD1
J gene: TRBJ2-7
CDR3 DNA: TGTGCCAGCAGCGTACAGGGGGCAATCGGGGACGAGCAGTACTTC
CDR3 protein: CASSVQGAIGDEQYF

V gene: TRBV4-3
clone size: -
D gene: -
J gene: TRBJ2-4
CDR3 DNA: TGCGCCAGCAGCGATACAGTAGCCAAAAACATTCAGTACTTC
CDR3 protein: CASSDTVAKNIQYF

V gene: TRBV5-3
clone size: few
D gene: -
J gene: TRBJ1-1
CDR3 DNA: TGTGCCAGAAGCTTGTCAATACAGCAGAACACTGAAGCTTTCTTT
CDR3 protein: CARSLSIQQNTEAFF

V gene: TRBV6-6
clone size: -
D gene: -
J gene: TRBJ1-1
CDR3 DNA: TGTGCCAGCAGTTACTCGAACGAGAAAGCTTTCTTT
CDR3 protein: CASSYSNEKAFF

V gene: TRBV19
clone size: -
D gene: -
J gene: TRBJ2-7
CDR3 DNA: TGTGCCAGTAGCCCAACGCGTGCCGTTGTCTACGAGCAGTACTTC
CDR3 protein: CASSPTRAVVYEQYF

V gene: TRBV9
clone size: -
D gene: TRBD2
J gene: TRBJ2-7
CDR3 DNA: TGTGCCAGCAGCGCTACTGGACTAGCGGGCACCTACGAGCAGTACTTC
CDR3 protein: CASSATGLAGTYEQYF

V gene: TRBV7-2
clone size: -
D gene: -
J gene: TRBJ2-3
CDR3 DNA: TGTGCCAGCAGCTTAGATGGCCTCAGCACAGATACGCAGTATTTT
CDR3 protein: CASSLDGLSTDTQYF

V gene: TRBV13
clone size: -
D gene: -
J gene: TRBJ2-3
CDR3 DNA: TGTGCCAGCACTAGGGAGAGCACAGATACGCAGTATTTT
CDR3 protein: CASTRESTDTQYF

V gene: TRBV27
clone size: -
D gene: TRBD1
J gene: TRBJ2-7
CDR3 DNA: TGTGCCAGCAGTGACAGGGTTTCCTACGAGCAGTACTTC
CDR3 protein: CASSDRVSYEQYF

V gene: TRBV2
clone size: -
D gene: TRBD1
J gene: TRBJ2-3
CDR3 DNA: TGTGCCAGCAGGGGACAGATTACTAGCACAGATACGCAGTATTTT
CDR3 protein: CASRGQITSTDTQYF

V gene: TRBV9
clone size: -
D gene: -
J gene: TRBJ2-5
CDR3 DNA: TGTGCCAGCAGTTCGACGGGGGGCCGAAAAGAGACCCAGTACTTC
CDR3 protein: CASSSTGGRKETQYF

V gene: TRBV27
clone size: -
D gene: TRBD1
J gene: TRBJ1-2
CDR3 DNA: TGTGCCAGCAGTCCCGGTGCAGGGGGGACGGGTGGCTACACCTTC
CDR3 protein: CASSPGAGGTGGYTF

V gene: TRBV7-9
clone size: -
D gene: -
J gene: TRBJ2-3
CDR3 DNA: TGTGCCAGCAGCTTCCTCCGGGGGGCCACAGATACGCAGTATTTT
CDR3 protein: CASSFLRGATDTQYF

V gene: TRBV2
clone size: -
D gene: TRBD1
J gene: TRBJ1-2
CDR3 DNA: TGTGCCAGCCGGGACAGAGCCAACTATGGCTACACCTTC
CDR3 protein: CASRDRANYGYTF

V gene: TRBV29-1
clone size: -
D gene: -
J gene: TRBJ2-3
CDR3 DNA: TGCAGCGTTGGGACAACTACTAGCACAGATACGCAGTATTTT
CDR3 protein: CSVGTTTSTDTQYF

V gene: TRBV29-1
clone size: -
D gene: -
J gene: TRBJ2-2
CDR3 DNA: TGCAGCGTTGCCCCGGGTAGCTGGAACACCGGGGAGCTGTTTTTT
CDR3 protein: CSVAPGSWNTGELFF

V gene: TRBV7-9
clone size: -
D gene: TRBD1
J gene: TRBJ1-5
CDR3 DNA: TGTGCCACCACGGGACAGGGTTTACTCCAGCCCCAGCATTTT
CDR3 protein: CATTGQGLLQPQHF

V gene: TRBV15
clone size: -
D gene: -
J gene: TRBJ2-1
CDR3 DNA: TGTGCCACCAGCAGAGTGGGCCACTGGGAGCAGTTCTTC
CDR3 protein: CATSRVGHWEQFF

V gene: TRBV7-9
clone size: -
D gene: -
J gene: TRBJ2-3
CDR3 DNA: TGTGCCAGCAGTCCTAGTGGTCTCGGGGATACGCAGTATTTT
CDR3 protein: CASSPSGLGDTQYF

V gene: TRBV2
clone size: few
D gene: TRBD2
J gene: TRBJ2-1
CDR3 DNA: TGTGCCAGCGGACTAGCGGGGGGCCAGGGGAATGAGCAGTTCTTC
CDR3 protein: CASGLAGGQGNEQFF

V gene: TRBV6-5
clone size: -
D gene: -
J gene: TRBJ1-2
CDR3 DNA: TGTGCCAGCAGTTACTCGGGGGGCTATGGCTACACCTTC
CDR3 protein: CASSYSGGYGYTF

V gene: TRBV6-6
clone size: -
D gene: -
J gene: TRBJ2-5
CDR3 DNA: TGTGCCAGCAGGGACAGCCAAGAGACCCAGTACTTC
CDR3 protein: CASRDSQETQYF

V gene: TRBV19
clone size: once
D gene: -
J gene: TRBJ1-6
CDR3 DNA: TGTGCCAGTGCCCAGAGGGAGGCCATTAATTCACCCCTCCACTTT
CDR3 protein: CASAQREAINSPLHF

V gene: TRBV5-6
clone size: -
D gene: -
J gene: TRBJ2-7
CDR3 DNA: TGTGCCAGCAGCTTGATGAGGGAAACAGAGCGAGGGGAGCAGTACTTC
CDR3 protein: CASSLMRETERGEQYF